The clone carrying this T cell receptor beta chain was picked up one time. Antigen specificity is unknown. This entry is derived from a study of shared clonotypes between healthy human individuals. Sorted subsets were amplified in replicate PCRs using 150 to 250 ng DNA, roughly 30,000 T cell genomes. Profiling relied on immunoSEQ multiplex PCR, and the TCRdb table lists in-frame clones only, not all of them. In the table there are over 2 million clones, just under 95% of which are singletons. This CDR3 comprises 15 residues. CDR1 is LNHDA, CDR2 SQIVND, per germline (reference sequence). V dropped 6 bases and J dropped 4 bases, with 17 bases sitting between them. Notes on the study in general: The sampled material consisted only of blood, and tissue repertoires are likely to differ.

There were no recent acute infections or vaccinations among the donors, who were healthy HIV-negative adults. The receptor was derived from a man aged 18 to 30 in good health. Some clones in this sample may be carry-over from other donors' samples. The material sequenced was naive CD4+ T cells from PBMCs. Documented subset: CD45RA+ positively selected. The rearrangement uses TRBV19 and TRBJ2-3; a weak D match, TRBD2 (7 bases). The CDR3 DNA sequence: TGTGCCAGTAGCGCCCGACTAGGGGGGGCAGATACGCAGTATTTT. The encoded protein is CASSARLGGADTQYF.